The 7 T cell receptor beta chains reported below all come from one sample, sequenced in a study of blood T cells in healthy people across ages. The use of a sample-barcoded 5' primer and a J-beta primer mix characterized a second PCR of roughly 7 to 11 cycles. TCRdb ran MiXCR on the 5' RACE reads and lists one entry per CDR3 protein. Seen here are 540,000 or so distinct CDR3 sequences, 25% to 30% observed once, and the top ten hold around a sixth. The sequencing input was blood. The receptors were gathered from a woman aged 65 to 85 in good health.

The V call is TRBV12-3 or TRBV12-4, the J call TRBJ2-7, with 7 bases aligning to TRBD1. The CDR3 consists of 14 residues. The trim removed 5 bases at V and 1 base at J, leaving 5 bases unmatched. CDR3 nucleotide sequence: TGTGCCAGCAGTCCCGGGGACAGTTCCTACGAGCAGTACTTC. Translation gives CASSPGDSSYEQYF.

This clonotype was observed a few times. J is TRBJ2-2 and V is TRBV7-8; D is possibly TRBD2 (5 bases). The CDR3 loop spans 16 amino acids. V lost 5 bases, J lost 7 bases, and 20 bases lay in between. CDR1 and CDR2 (germline): SGHVS, FQNEAQ. The CDR3 reads CASSPRVESRGGELFF. The CDR3 nucleotides are TGTGCCAGCAGCCCTCGAGTGGAGTCTCGGGGCGGGGAGCTGTTTTTT.

The chain recombines TRBV9 with TRBJ2-3, with D tentatively TRBD2 (5 bases). The CDR3 runs 14 residues. Germline V gene lookup returns CDR1 SGDLS and CDR2 YYNGEE. Trimming left V 0 bases short and J 4 bases short, with 9 bases between. CDR3 protein: CASSVVEASDTQYF. The CDR3 region has the DNA TGTGCCAGCAGCGTAGTGGAGGCCTCAGATACGCAGTATTTT.

The chain has TRBV7-2 and TRBJ1-2; no clear D gene. Per germline, CDR1 SGHTA and CDR2 FQGNSA. The CDR3 is 15 amino acids. Trimming cost V 2 bases and J 4 bases, with 14 bases left between them. In DNA, the CDR3 is TGTGCCAGCAGCTTAAGCGCGGATTCCGGCTATGGCTACACCTTC. Its protein product is CASSLSADSGYGYTF. Combining the CDR3 with reference TRBV7-2 and TRBJ1-2 gives the whole variable domain GAGVSQSPSNKVTEKGKDVELRCDPISGHTALYWYRQSLGQGLEFLIYFQGNSAPDKSGLPSDRFSAERTGGSVSTLTIQRTQQEDSAVYLCASSLSADSGYGYTFGSGTRLTVV.

The genes are TRBV12-3 or TRBV12-4 and TRBJ1-5, with TRBD1 matching 7 bases. This CDR3 contains 14 residues. V shed 6 bases and J 4 bases; nucleotides not matched to a gene: 6. CDR3 region: CASRRTGVNQPQHF. In nucleotides, the CDR3 is TGTGCCAGCAGACGTACAGGGGTTAATCAGCCCCAGCATTTT.

The chain carries TRBV7-2 and TRBJ1-2; 8 nucleotides align to TRBD1. CDR3 length: 16 residues. V lost 1 base to trimming and J lost 6 bases; unmatched junction nucleotides: 10. Germline assignment: CDR1 SGHTA and CDR2 FQGNSA. As DNA, the CDR3 is TGTGCCAGCAGCTTAGTTCGGGGCAGGGGGCAGGATGGCTACACCTTC. Its protein is CASSLVRGRGQDGYTF. The entire variable domain, with the rest obtained from reference TRBV7-2 and TRBJ1-2, is as follows: GAGVSQSPSNKVTEKGKDVELRCDPISGHTALYWYRQSLGQGLEFLIYFQGNSAPDKSGLPSDRFSAERTGGSVSTLTIQRTQQEDSAVYLCASSLVRGRGQDGYTFGSGTRLTVV.

This clonotype was seen a handful of times. CDR3 nucleotides: TGCAGCGTTCTCAGGGGAAGAAATGAAAAACTGTTTTTT. It encodes CSVLRGRNEKLFF. The chain carries TRBV29-1 and TRBJ1-4, with D maybe TRBD1 (6 bases). There are 13 residues in the CDR3. CDR1 is SQVTM and CDR2 is ANQGSEA in the germline V gene. The germline V and J ends were trimmed by 5 bases and 5 bases, with 12 bases remaining between them.